This T cell receptor beta chain was sequenced for a study of Ad26.COV2.S vaccination and SARS-CoV-2 variants. In the study overall: Ad26.COV2.S arm of COV1001 included the donor.

Treatment defined: around 19 received Ad26.COV2.S at low or high dose, single or two shots; several received placebo; per-sample allocation not given. Sampling took place 63 days after the first vaccine or placebo injection. Using immunoSEQ multiplex PCR, the repertoire was profiled, and TCRdb retains in-frame clones only, with some absent. The data contain about half a million clones, 89% of them singletons. The V end was cut by 0 bases, the J end by 11 bases, with 5 bases between. The CDR3 length is 12 residues. Germline CDR1 is LGHDT and CDR2 is YNNKEL (reference sequence). This material consisted of peripheral blood, taken in a trial of Ad26.COV2.S vaccine versus placebo. The origin of this receptor is a person between 18 and 60 years old who received the Ad26.COV2.S COVID-19 vaccine or a placebo. The chain carries TRBV3-1 (or the pseudogene TRBV3-2) and TRBJ1-6; no clear D gene. CDR3 nucleotides: TGTGCCAGCAGCCAAGAGCCGGCACCCCTCCACTTT. Translating gives CASSQEPAPLHF.